This T cell receptor (beta chain) was documented in a study of cytotoxic CD8 clonotypes in ibrutinib-treated CLL. Study context: After a median around 11 months on treatment (6 to 36), response samples were drawn.

About this clone: Its specificity is not known.

Using immunoSEQ multiplex PCR, the repertoire was profiled, and TCRdb retains in-frame clones only, with some absent. This table holds around 76,000 clones, 70% to 90% found once. The study's findings and limits: The clonality rise at ibrutinib response reflected private clonotype expansion. The study found baseline clonality above age-matched healthy donors, tracking circulating CD8+ T-cell counts.

From germline, CDR1 is PRHDT and CDR2 FYEKMQ (reference sequence). V dropped 3 bases and J dropped 2 bases, with 5 bases sitting between them. The CDR3 extends over 13 amino acids. The receptor was isolated from a human donor with chronic lymphocytic leukemia. The V and J genes are TRBV13 and TRBJ1-3, with unresolved D. Sample: PBMCs, taken after 24 months of ibrutinib treatment. CDR3 coding DNA: TGTGCCAGCAGCTTGCAGGCTGGAAACACCATATATTTT. Amino acids: CASSLQAGNTIYF.